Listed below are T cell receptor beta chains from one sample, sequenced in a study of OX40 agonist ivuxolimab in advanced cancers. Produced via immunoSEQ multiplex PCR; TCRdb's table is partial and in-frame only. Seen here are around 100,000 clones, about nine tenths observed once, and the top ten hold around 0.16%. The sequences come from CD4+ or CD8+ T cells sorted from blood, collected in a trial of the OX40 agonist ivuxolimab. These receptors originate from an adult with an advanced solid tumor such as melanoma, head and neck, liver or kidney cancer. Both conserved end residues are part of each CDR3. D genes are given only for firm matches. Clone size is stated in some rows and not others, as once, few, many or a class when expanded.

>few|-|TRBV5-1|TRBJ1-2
TGCGCCAGCAGCTTGACCCCGACAGACCGTGAGGGCTACACCTTC
CASSLTPTDREGYTF
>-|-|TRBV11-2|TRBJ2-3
TGTGCCAGCAGCTCCCGGATCCAAAAGCAGTATTTT
CASSSRIQKQYF
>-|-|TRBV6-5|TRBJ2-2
TGTGCCAGCAGTGGAGAGGTCACCGGGGAGCTGTTTTTT
CASSGEVTGELFF
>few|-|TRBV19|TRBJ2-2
TGTGCCAGTAGTATAATGGGACAACCGAACACCGGGGAGCTGTTTTTT
CASSIMGQPNTGELFF
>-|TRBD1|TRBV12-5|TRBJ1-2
TGTGCTAGTGGTTTGATTACAGGGGGCGGAGGCTACACCTTC
CASGLITGGGGYTF
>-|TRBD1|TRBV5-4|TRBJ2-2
TGTGCCAGCAGCTCGGACAGGACGAACACCGGGGAGCTGTTTTTT
CASSSDRTNTGELFF
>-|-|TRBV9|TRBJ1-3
TGTGCCAGCAGCGAGCAGGTGGTCTCTGGAAACACCATATATTTT
CASSEQVVSGNTIYF
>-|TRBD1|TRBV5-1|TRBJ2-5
TGCGCCAGCAGCACGACAGGGCTTGCGGGAGAGACCCAGTACTTC
CASSTTGLAGETQYF
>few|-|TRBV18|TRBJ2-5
TGTGCCAGCTCACCGGGGGAGACCCAGTACTTC
CASSPGETQYF
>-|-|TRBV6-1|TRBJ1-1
TGTGCCAGAGGGGAAGCTTTCTTT
CARGEAFF
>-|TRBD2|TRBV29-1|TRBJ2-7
TGCAGCGTTGAGAGACTAGCGGGGCCCTCCTACGAGCAGTACTTC
CSVERLAGPSYEQYF
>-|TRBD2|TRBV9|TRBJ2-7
TGTGCCAGCAGCGTAGAAATGTCGCTAGCGGGCCCGGTCGAGCAGTACTTC
CASSVEMSLAGPVEQYF
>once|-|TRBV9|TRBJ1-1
TGTGCCAGCAGCGGACCGGGACTGATGAACACTGAAGCTTTCTTT
CASSGPGLMNTEAFF
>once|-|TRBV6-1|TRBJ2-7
TGTGCCAGCCGAGGAAGCTACGAGCAGTACTTC
CASRGSYEQYF
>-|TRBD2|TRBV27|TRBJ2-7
TGTGCCAGCCAAGTTAGCGGGAGGAGGACCTACGAGCAGTACTTC
CASQVSGRRTYEQYF
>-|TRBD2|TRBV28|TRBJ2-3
TGTGCCAGCAGTTTTAGCGGGAGGGGCACAGATACGCAGTATTTT
CASSFSGRGTDTQYF
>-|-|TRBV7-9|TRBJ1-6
TGTGCCAGCAGCCTAGGGACCGAGAATTCACCCCTCCACTTT
CASSLGTENSPLHF
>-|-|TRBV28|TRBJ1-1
TGTGCCAGCAGTAACCCCAGGAACACTGAAGCTTTCTTT
CASSNPRNTEAFF
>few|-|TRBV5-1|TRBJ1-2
TGCGCCAGCAGCCCCTGGAGCAGGGAACGAGGCTACACCTTC
CASSPWSRERGYTF
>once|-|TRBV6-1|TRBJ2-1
TGTGCCAGCAGCTCCAAAAGCTCCTACAATGAGCAGTTCTTC
CASSSKSSYNEQFF
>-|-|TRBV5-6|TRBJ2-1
TGTGCCAGCAGCTTAGGGCTAACCCGCTACAATGAGCAGTTCTTC
CASSLGLTRYNEQFF
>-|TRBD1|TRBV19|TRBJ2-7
TGTGCCAGTAGTATAGTTCCGGGACAGGGGCCCTACGAGCAGTACTTC
CASSIVPGQGPYEQYF
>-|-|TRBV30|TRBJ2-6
TGTGCCTGTCTAGCTGCAGACTCTGGGGCCAACGTCCTGACTTTC
CACLAADSGANVLTF
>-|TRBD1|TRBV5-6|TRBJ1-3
TGTGCCAGCAGCGCCTCATTGGGACAGTTAGGAAACACCATATATTTT
CASSASLGQLGNTIYF
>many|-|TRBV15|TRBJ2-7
TGTGCCACCAGCTCCCCCGGCGTCAGGGAGTACGAGCAGTACTTC
CATSSPGVREYEQYF
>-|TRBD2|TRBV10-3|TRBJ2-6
TGTGCCATCAGTGCGAGCGGGAGGGTCCCTTCGGTGGCCAACGTCCTGACTTTC
CAISASGRVPSVANVLTF
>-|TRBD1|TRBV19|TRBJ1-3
TGTGCCAGTAGATTGATCGACAGGGCGACTGGAAACACCATATATTTT
CASRLIDRATGNTIYF
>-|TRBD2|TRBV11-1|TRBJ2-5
TGTGCCAGCAGCTTTGCTCAATCAAGCGGGGGGTACTTC
CASSFAQSSGGYF
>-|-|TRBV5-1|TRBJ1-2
TGCGCCAGCAGCTTGGAGGGGAGGGGCTCGTCAGGCTACACCTTC
CASSLEGRGSSGYTF
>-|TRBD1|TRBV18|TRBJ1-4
TGTGCCAGCTCACAACAACAGGGGACCGGTAATGAAAAACTGTTTTTT
CASSQQQGTGNEKLFF
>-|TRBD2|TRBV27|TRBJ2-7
TGTGCCAGCAGTTCGACGGGGCGGGGGGAGCAGTACTTC
CASSSTGRGEQYF
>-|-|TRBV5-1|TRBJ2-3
TGCGCCAGCAGCTTGGCTCCTAGCGTTCAGTCTTCGCAGTATTTT
CASSLAPSVQSSQYF
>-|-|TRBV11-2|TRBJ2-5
TGTGCCAGCAGCCGCGGGCCGTCGGAGACCCAGTACTTC
CASSRGPSETQYF
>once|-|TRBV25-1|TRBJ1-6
TGTGCCAGCAGTTTAGGGGTAGGGTCCTATAATTCACCCCTCCACTTT
CASSLGVGSYNSPLHF
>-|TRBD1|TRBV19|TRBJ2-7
TGTGCCAGTAGTATAGCCCCTCAGGGGGCCCACGAGCAGTACTTC
CASSIAPQGAHEQYF
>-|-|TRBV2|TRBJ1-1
TGTGCCAGCAGTGGATCCGCCGGCGAGAACACTGAAGCTTTCTTT
CASSGSAGENTEAFF
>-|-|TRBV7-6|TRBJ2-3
TGTGCCAGCAGCTTAGCGCTGGGTAGTACAGATACGCAGTATTTT
CASSLALGSTDTQYF
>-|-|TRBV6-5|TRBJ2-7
TGTGCCAGCAGTTACTCGGGCGTATACGAGCAGTACTTC
CASSYSGVYEQYF
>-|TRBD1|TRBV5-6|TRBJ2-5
TGTGCCAGCAGCGCCACAGGGGGCCTGAGGGAGACCCAGTACTTC
CASSATGGLRETQYF
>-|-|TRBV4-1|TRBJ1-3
TGCGCCAGCAGCCAAGACCCCGACAGCCCGACCTTTGGAAACACCATATATTTT
CASSQDPDSPTFGNTIYF
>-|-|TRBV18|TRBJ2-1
TGTGCCAGCTCACTTAGCGGCGGTGAGCAGTTCTTC
CASSLSGGEQFF
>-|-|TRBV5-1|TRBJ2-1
TGCGCCAGCAGCTTGGTGGTAGGCCCTAACAATGAGCAGTTCTTC
CASSLVVGPNNEQFF